This TCR beta chain was obtained from a study of T cell responses to AZD1222 COVID-19 vaccine. Germline V gene lookup returns CDR1 SEHNR and CDR2 FQNEAQ (reference sequence). This CDR3 region has 15 residues. V dropped 4 bases and J dropped 5; count of bases not matched to a gene: 5. Comments on this clone: Antigen specificity is unknown.

The data were produced by immunoSEQ multiplex PCR, yet TCRdb's version contains in-frame clones alone and is incomplete. The sample includes under 90,000 clones, around 85% seen only once; the top ten take around 9.3%. General observations from the study: Nearly half of spike-specific TCRs reportedly target variant regions that are unmutated in the B.1.351 and B.1.1.7 variants. When two AZD1222 doses had been given, Spike-specific TCR breadth and depth rose.

Second-dose schedules of about 4 or about 12 weeks were combined. The source is an adult who received the AZD1222 COVID-19 vaccine. This specimen was peripheral blood, taken 28 days after the second AZD1222 dose. The rearrangement links TRBV7-9 to TRBJ1-6, with 7 bases aligning to TRBD1. The CDR3 sequence: CASSSRQGDNSPLHF. The CDR3 DNA sequence: TGTGCCAGCAGCTCCCGACAGGGAGATAATTCACCCCTCCACTTT.